This T cell receptor beta chain was documented in a study of blood T cells in healthy people across ages. Whole-study results and caveats: TCR beta diversity, measured per million T cells, fell in a roughly linear way with age.

Points on this clonotype: Its antigen is undetermined.

The authors ran a second PCR of 7 to 11 cycles using a sample-barcoded 5' primer and a J-beta primer mix. A 12-random-nucleotide template-switch adaptor tagged each cDNA molecule. TCRdb re-called the 5' RACE reads with MiXCR, one entry per CDR3 protein. Counted here are around 870,000 distinct CDR3 sequences, 29% occurring once; the ten biggest clones make up 15% to 20%. The length of the CDR3 is 15 residues. Per the germline V gene, CDR1 is LGHDT and CDR2 is YNNKEL (reference sequence). V dropped 4 bases and J dropped 2 bases, with 14 bases sitting between them. Researchers report isolating at least 6 million PBMCs per sample.

The rearrangement links TRBV3-1 to TRBJ2-5; no firm D call. Sequencing used blood. The sequence derives from a woman aged 80 or over in good health. CDR3 nucleotide sequence: TGTGCCAGCAGCCCTATCGATATGGGGCAAGAGACCCAGTACTTC. This translates into CASSPIDMGQETQYF.